This TCR beta chain emerged from a study of cytomegalovirus exposure and HLA in healthy donors. With 60 Vbeta and 13 Jbeta primers, the PCR was carried out. TCRdb keeps only in-frame clones here, not all; method: immunoSEQ multiplex PCR. The sample has 60,000 to 70,000 clones; roughly four fifths are singletons. V lost 6 bases, J lost 6 bases, and 22 bases lay in between. The CDR3 runs to 16 residues. Germline V gene lookup returns CDR1 SGHNT and CDR2 YYREEE (reference sequence). The chain employs TRBV5-4 and TRBJ2-1, with D possibly matching TRBD2 (5 bases). The specimen was PBMCs. The TCR originated in a man in his fifties or sixties in good health and CMV-seronegative. The CDR3 protein is CASIRTVGETSNEQFF. The CDR3 nucleotides are TGTGCCAGCATCCGGACGGTGGGAGAAACAAGCAATGAGCAGTTCTTC.